This is a list of T cell receptor beta chains from one sample in a study of response to subunit inactivated influenza vaccine. A single record per CDR3 protein comes from TCRdb applying MiXCR to the RT-PCR reads. The repertoire holds 280,000 or so distinct CDR3 sequences, with 21% as singletons. The source was PBMCs from blood, collected about 19 months after vaccination. These receptors were collected from a man aged 50-75 years who received an inactivated influenza vaccine. The conserved cysteine and the conserved F or W are not part of the CDR3 here.

j_call: TRBJ2-1
v_call: TRBV4-2
cdr3_length: 11
cdr3_aa: AGSQDRRGEQF

j_call: TRBJ2-6
v_call: TRBV4-3
cdr3_length: 15
cdr3_aa: ASSQDHGGPGANVLT

j_call: TRBJ2-3
v_call: TRBV20-1
cdr3_length: 8
cdr3_aa: SAIRDTQY

j_call: TRBJ1-6
v_call: TRBV15
cdr3_length: 13
cdr3_aa: ATSRHRTGDSPLH

j_call: TRBJ1-1
v_call: TRBV9
cdr3_length: 12
cdr3_aa: ASSVEGRDTEAF

j_call: TRBJ2-2
v_call: TRBV18
cdr3_length: 12
cdr3_aa: ASSQNANTGELF

j_call: TRBJ2-3
v_call: TRBV20-1
cdr3_length: 14
cdr3_aa: SATHSSGRATDTQY

j_call: TRBJ1-5
v_call: TRBV11-1
cdr3_length: 16
cdr3_aa: ASSLEGQGPYSNQPQH

j_call: TRBJ2-1
v_call: TRBV2
cdr3_length: 15
cdr3_aa: ASSELAGGLAYNEQF

j_call: TRBJ1-5
v_call: TRBV27
cdr3_length: 14
cdr3_aa: ASSLSWGDSNQPQH

j_call: TRBJ2-7
v_call: TRBV13
cdr3_length: 10
cdr3_aa: ASSLRWREQY

j_call: TRBJ2-1
v_call: TRBV2
cdr3_length: 11
cdr3_aa: ASSDDYVHEQF

j_call: TRBJ2-1
v_call: TRBV4-3
cdr3_length: 12
cdr3_aa: ASSPQDFLDEQF

j_call: TRBJ2-3
v_call: TRBV10-3
cdr3_length: 14
cdr3_aa: AISDPAGGSTDTQY

j_call: TRBJ2-1
v_call: TRBV4-2
cdr3_length: 14
cdr3_aa: ASSLYTSGTYNEQF

j_call: TRBJ1-1
v_call: TRBV4-1
cdr3_length: 12
cdr3_aa: ATSQDSGNTEAF

j_call: TRBJ1-5
v_call: TRBV20-1
cdr3_length: 13
cdr3_aa: SARRDVGSNQPQH

j_call: TRBJ2-7
v_call: TRBV28
cdr3_length: 13
cdr3_aa: ASSLRTDSSYEQY

j_call: TRBJ2-7
v_call: TRBV12-3/TRBV12-4
cdr3_length: 14
cdr3_aa: ASSKGQRLTSYEQY

j_call: TRBJ1-1
v_call: TRBV6-1
cdr3_length: 10
cdr3_aa: ASRGQAGEAF

j_call: TRBJ2-6
v_call: TRBV20-1
cdr3_length: 16
cdr3_aa: SARGRGALSSGANVLT

j_call: TRBJ2-1
v_call: TRBV14
cdr3_length: 17
cdr3_aa: ASSQGASGGFGIYNEQF

j_call: TRBJ2-2
v_call: TRBV2
cdr3_length: 14
cdr3_aa: ASVGSGGRVTGELF

j_call: TRBJ2-1
v_call: TRBV5-1
cdr3_length: 12
cdr3_aa: ASQSGGSHNEQF

j_call: TRBJ1-5
v_call: TRBV29-1
cdr3_length: 11
cdr3_aa: SVAGTANQPQH

j_call: TRBJ2-1
v_call: TRBV28
cdr3_length: 15
cdr3_aa: ASSRNRARSSYNEQF

j_call: TRBJ2-3
v_call: TRBV11-2
cdr3_length: 12
cdr3_aa: ASMRFLLSDTQY

j_call: TRBJ2-3
v_call: TRBV7-8
cdr3_length: 13
cdr3_aa: ASSFLGVSTDTQY

j_call: TRBJ2-7
v_call: TRBV10-3
cdr3_length: 12
cdr3_aa: AIRLGESSYEQY

j_call: TRBJ1-5
v_call: TRBV10-3
cdr3_length: 16
cdr3_aa: ATSAQQGLATGNQPQH

j_call: TRBJ2-7
v_call: TRBV3-1
cdr3_length: 12
cdr3_aa: ASSPFLGFHEQY

j_call: TRBJ1-1
v_call: TRBV3-1
cdr3_length: 15
cdr3_aa: ASSQDITTVKYYKAF

j_call: TRBJ1-2
v_call: TRBV6-6
cdr3_length: 10
cdr3_aa: ASSYTTNGYT

j_call: TRBJ2-5
v_call: TRBV12-3/TRBV12-4
cdr3_length: 13
cdr3_aa: ASSILGAALETQY

j_call: TRBJ2-3
v_call: TRBV28
cdr3_length: 13
cdr3_aa: ASYTSGGYTDTQY

j_call: TRBJ1-6
v_call: TRBV19
cdr3_length: 12
cdr3_aa: ASSRGQYNSPLH

j_call: TRBJ1-5
v_call: TRBV20-1
cdr3_length: 13
cdr3_aa: SARETGRSNQPQH

j_call: TRBJ1-2
v_call: TRBV5-5
cdr3_length: 13
cdr3_aa: ASSLEYQGGNGYT

j_call: TRBJ1-2
v_call: TRBV4-1
cdr3_length: 14
cdr3_aa: ASSQEAGRTNYGYT

j_call: TRBJ1-1
v_call: TRBV6-6
cdr3_length: 11
cdr3_aa: ASSYAAGRDAF

j_call: TRBJ1-2
v_call: TRBV27
cdr3_length: 12
cdr3_aa: ASSLSGGRSGYT

j_call: TRBJ2-2
v_call: TRBV9
cdr3_length: 14
cdr3_aa: ASNPGAGANTGELF

j_call: TRBJ2-1
v_call: TRBV4-1
cdr3_length: 12
cdr3_aa: ASSQGPLRNEQF

j_call: TRBJ2-2
v_call: TRBV3-1
cdr3_length: 14
cdr3_aa: ASSQAVWENTGELF

j_call: TRBJ1-1
v_call: TRBV7-9
cdr3_length: 9
cdr3_aa: ASGYDFEAF

j_call: TRBJ1-2
v_call: TRBV19
cdr3_length: 9
cdr3_aa: ASTWTGGYT

j_call: TRBJ2-5
v_call: TRBV15
cdr3_length: 11
cdr3_aa: ATSRDAQETQY

j_call: TRBJ2-7
v_call: TRBV20-1
cdr3_length: 13
cdr3_aa: SARGTSGASYEQY

j_call: TRBJ1-2
v_call: TRBV4-1
cdr3_length: 11
cdr3_aa: ASSQQGNYVYT

j_call: TRBJ2-1
v_call: TRBV20-1
cdr3_length: 13
cdr3_aa: SASLGGISNNEQF

j_call: TRBJ1-4
v_call: TRBV5-1
cdr3_length: 15
cdr3_aa: ASSQSRGTATNEKLF

j_call: TRBJ1-2
v_call: TRBV11-2
cdr3_length: 13
cdr3_aa: ASSSVGGDSYGYT